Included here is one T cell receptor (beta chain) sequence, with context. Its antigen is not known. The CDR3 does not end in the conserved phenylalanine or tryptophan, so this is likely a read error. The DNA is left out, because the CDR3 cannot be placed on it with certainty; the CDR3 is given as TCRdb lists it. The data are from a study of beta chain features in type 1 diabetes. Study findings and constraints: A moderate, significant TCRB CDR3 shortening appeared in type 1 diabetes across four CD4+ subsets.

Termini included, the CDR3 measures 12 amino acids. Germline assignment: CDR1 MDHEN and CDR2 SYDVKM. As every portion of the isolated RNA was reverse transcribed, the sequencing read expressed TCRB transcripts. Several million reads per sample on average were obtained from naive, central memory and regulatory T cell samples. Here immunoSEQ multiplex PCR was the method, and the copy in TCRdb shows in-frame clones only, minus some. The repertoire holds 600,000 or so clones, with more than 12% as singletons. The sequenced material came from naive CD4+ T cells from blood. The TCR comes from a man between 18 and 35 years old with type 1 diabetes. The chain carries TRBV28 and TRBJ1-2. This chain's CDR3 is CASSSPGGHRTL.